This record looks at one T cell receptor (beta chain) sequence and its context. Its antigen is still unknown. Per-nucleotide qualities are absent, and no much larger clonotype sits a single base away. The cohort was made up of 666 healthy bone marrow donors. At the time of sampling, every cohort member was nominally healthy, though immune exposures that went unrecorded were likely present. The donor tested CMV seronegative and was one of the 352 seronegative cohort members. Every donor gave a peripheral blood sample, and the peripheral blood mononuclear cells from that sample were used for TCR beta sequencing. Genomic DNA extraction from the blood cell samples was performed with the Qiagen DNeasy Blood Extraction Kit. This entry comes from a study of cytomegalovirus exposure and HLA in healthy donors (dated 2017 in TCRdb). With respect to the entire study: An earlier analysis of roughly 500 of the donors reported approximately 280 Gb of sequence data and about 120 million unique TCR beta sequences obtained from approximately 180 million T cells. A few DR-DQ haplotypes were treated as single units for association and clustering because of strong linkage in the cohort. An early release that covered fewer than 800 HLA-typed donors contained approximately 320 gigabases of sequencing data and around 85 million unique TCR sequences. In the later analysis, no new phenotypic data were used to find candidate immune exposures; instead, reliance was placed on TCR beta sequences and their occurrence across donors. Every repertoire in the discovery cohort had been generated on one and the same sequencing platform. Along with the roughly 670-subject first cohort, a separate validation cohort of over a hundred different subjects was used. The number of typed donors differed by locus: roughly 629-640 for A, B, C, DRB1 and DQB1; approximately 520 for DQA1; 606 for DPA1; and some 450 for DPB1. Class I and class II HLA loci were covered by the typing at four-digit resolution. The study profiled the T cell repertoires of hundreds of subjects by immunosequencing and related them to cytomegalovirus serostatus. To predict cytomegalovirus infection status, the study brought together high-throughput TCR immunosequencing, statistical association of individual TCRs with disease status, and machine learning. Among the roughly 390 genotyped donors, around 81% belonged to the genetic ancestry cluster associated with self-reported Caucasian donors. An earlier analysis of more than 450 of the donors used high-throughput TCR beta sequencing to judge whether each TCR beta V gene segment behaved as functional or pseudogenic. Donor age, sex, ethnicity and CMV serostatus were collected together with the repertoire data. The study aimed to test whether signatures of past pathogen exposure could be identified by cataloging public T cell receptors. A later genetic analysis took genome-wide SNP genotypes for about 55% of the 666 donors and used that subset as a discovery cohort. In a later analysis, previously published TCR beta repertoires from fewer than 750 donors were re-analyzed and high-resolution HLA genotyping was added so that TCR occurrence patterns could be studied. Among 398 genotyped donors of the cohort, an average of approximately 200,000 unique TCR beta nucleotide sequences was sequenced per donor, of which roughly 17% were non-productive.

The CDR3 contains 13 residues, cysteine and phenylalanine counted. The kept DNA is CDR3 alone, 39 bases in frame from the first base. The CDR1 and CDR2 encoded by the germline V gene are SGHTA and FQGTGA. V lost 5 bases and J lost 6 bases; the stretch between them is 13 bases long. Libraries were prepared through the immunoSEQ multiplex PCR assay. The multiplex PCR relied on a mix of 60 forward primers for TCR Vbeta segments and 13 reverse primers for TCR Jbeta segments. The CDR3 region of rearranged TCR beta genes was amplified from genomic DNA by a multiplex PCR assay. On the Illumina HiSeq System, the amplified TCR beta libraries were sequenced as 87-base-pair reads. For the original study's pipeline: In a later analysis, tens of millions of unique TCR beta chains were counted across the approximately 640 repertoires, and roughly 10 million of these chains were shared by at least two donors. A nearest-neighbor algorithm error-corrected the raw reads and collapsed the reads into unique sequences, merging closely related sequences to remove PCR and sequencing errors. Alignment of CDR3 sequences to IMGT reference sequences was used to assign V, D and J gene segments. For a sequence to be retained, a match of at least six nucleotides to both a V gene segment and a J gene segment was required. Rearrangements were classified as productive when the CDR3 lacked stop codons and remained in frame with V and J, and all other rearrangements were classified as non-productive. Following IMGT convention, CDR3 was defined as the stretch from the second conserved V-encoded cysteine to the conserved J-encoded phenylalanine. The earlier analysis of 450 to 750 of the donors excluded any sequence lacking an unambiguous match to a single V gene segment. An earlier analysis of approximately 590 of the donors classified V segments as functional when productive rearrangements were above 56.7% and as segregating when the standard deviation between donors was above 5%. A statistical classification framework was built for diagnosing cytomegalovirus status from the catalog of TCR beta chain sequences. V and J gene assignment, in a later analysis, came from comparing TCR nucleotide sequences with IMGT/GENE-DB human TR gene sequences. A later analysis assigned CDR3 sequences and most-parsimonious VDJ recombination scenarios with the TCRdist pipeline. In a later analysis, every TCR beta chain was defined by the combination of its CDR3 amino acid sequence and its V-gene family, and reads without a unique V-gene family were dropped. In a later analysis, approximately 590 highly shared, low-generation-probability nucleotide sequences were removed to address suspected cross-contamination and a sequencing artifact. In a later analysis, a clonal expansion index was calculated for each public chain from normalized within-repertoire ranks of inferred template counts. In a later analysis, generation probabilities were computed using a VDJ recombination model fitted to out-of-frame rearrangements, and the results were checked against IGoR. In a later analysis, hypergeometric tests were used to score TCR-TCR, TCR-HLA and TCR-CMV co-occurrence, with a repertoire-size bias correction applied to TCR pairs. In a later analysis, false discovery rates were estimated by permuting HLA or CMV assignments 20 times. A later analysis grouped co-occurring TCRs with DBSCAN, adding TCRdist sequence similarity when clustering within HLA-allele-positive subsets. For co-occurrence clustering, repertoires with fewer than 30,000 or more than 120,000 public chains were excluded, along with roughly five repertoires with anomalous nucleotide sharing. Entries here come from immuneACCESS through TCRdb and include only in-frame sequences with V and J called. Some clones fail to appear in such tables; in the studies checked, an unresolved V gene covers under half of the shortfall, and the cause of the remainder is unknown. V and J calls and clone size are those listed in that table; D and trimming were worked out from the DNA. This sample is represented by approximately 220,000 clones; 65% to 90% of them were singletons. The top ten hold more than 1.3% of the sample.

Here is what the overall study found, with its caveats: The study gave a list of around 170 TCR beta chains associated with cytomegalovirus. In an earlier analysis of approximately 590 of the donors, most TCR beta V segments appeared in productive rearrangements about 87% or about 30% of the time, broadly matching IMGT annotations. A later analysis found that HLA-associated TCR beta chains were more clonally expanded and had lower generation probabilities than equally common non-associated chains. Correlated functional status among segregating V segments might be attributable to linkage disequilibrium, but an unknown experimental factor could not be ruled out. A later analysis reported that several top co-occurrence clusters appeared linked to parvovirus B19, influenza, CMV and Epstein-Barr virus. It was suggested by the authors that the approach could potentially be generalized to other disease states and immunological phenotypes. A group of highly shared sequence variants was considered likely to be a technical artifact of the sequencing pipeline. This cohort had only TCR beta chains sequenced, and the lack of alpha or paired-chain data limited which features could be detected. Immune exposure information for the cohort was limited to CMV serostatus. Some IMGT-functional V segments, including TRBV6-2 and TRBV6-3, could not be distinguished by the 87-base-pair reads and were therefore excluded. A further reported finding was that TCR beta sequences accurately predicted the HLA-A and HLA-B alleles for most subjects in the first cohort. A later genetic analysis associated a missense DCLRE1C variant with V-gene and J-gene trimming of TCR beta chains, and an independent cohort replicated the association. Three of the identified cytomegalovirus-associated TCR beta chains were confirmed in vitro to be specific for cytomegalovirus antigens. The classifier was reported to diagnose cytomegalovirus status with high specificity and sensitivity in both the original cohort and the validation cohort. Some 15 rarely observed V segments, including chromosome 9 orphons, were excluded from the earlier analysis of approximately 500 of the donors because counts were too low. Most CMV-associated TCR beta chains appeared to be HLA-restricted in a later analysis, and the HLA associations seemed to be driven largely by CMV exposure. Most TCR sequences were seen in very few donors, while some public TCRs were found in many individuals. A later genetic analysis reported fewer N-insertions in productive TCRs among donors in an Asian-associated ancestry cluster than the roughly 640-donor mean. When HLA alleles, especially DR and DQ, strongly co-occurred, attributing TCR associations to individual alleles was difficult. Because HLA typing was missing for some donors at each locus, association tests included only the typed subset. In a later analysis, the rate of TCR association differed among HLA loci, with DRB1 alleles having the most associated TCRs and HLA-C alleles having the fewest. Roughly uniform sequencing depth across donors was assumed in presence/absence analyses, although this assumption may not hold. In a later analysis, around 15,000 TCR beta sequences were associated with specific HLA alleles at a false discovery rate of 0.05.

The specimen sequenced was PBMCs. This clonotype was obtained from a girl aged 10-17 years in good health and CMV-seronegative. This chain is built from TRBV7-3 and TRBJ1-1; the D gene identity is not certain. The CDR3: CASSPGGEAEAFF. The nucleotide sequence reads as follows: TGTGCCAGCAGCCCCGGTGGGGAGGCTGAAGCTTTCTTT.